This T cell receptor (beta chain) was profiled in a study of blood T cell repertoires in COVID-19. Study background: From T cells, B-cell-depleted T cells, or PBMCs came the material, which was cDNA or gDNA.

Only in-frame clones appear in the TCRdb table, and some are missing; sequencing was by immunoSEQ multiplex PCR. Of a few hundred thousand clones listed, 70% to 90% were seen once; the top ten hold under 8%. V was trimmed by 7 bases and J by 0 bases, leaving 13 bases between them. The CDR3 spans 16 residues. Germline values: CDR1 LNHDA, CDR2 SQIVND (reference sequence). Sequenced: PBMCs or T cells enriched from blood (not recorded which). The V call is TRBV19, the J call TRBJ2-6, with D perhaps matching TRBD2 (5 bases). The receptor comes from a woman between 50 and 59 years old who had been exposed to COVID-19. The CDR3 here is CASNPGFHSGANVLTF. In DNA form, the CDR3 reads TGTGCCAGTAACCCGGGGTTTCACTCTGGGGCCAACGTCCTGACTTTC.